The 32 T cell receptor beta chains below all came from one sample that was sequenced in a study of pediatric ulcerative colitis (dated by TCRdb to the late 2010s). Library method: the immunoSEQ multiplex PCR assay. What TCRdb holds here is the immuneACCESS table cut down to in-frame rearrangements. Part of the clones is not present; checked against another copy, under half of the missing clones reflect an unresolved V gene, and the others are unexplained. This sample gives roughly 70,000 clones in total; about 90% of them show up just once. The ten largest clones add up to around 3.6% of the sample. What was sequenced was blood. The receptors here all came from a boy aged 5-17 years with severe ulcerative colitis.

The chain uses TRBV10-3 and TRBJ2-7, with 13 bases aligning to TRBD2. After removal of 7 bases from V and 0 bases from J, the junction contained 15 bases not matched to a gene. Germline CDR1 is ENHRY and CDR2 is SYGVKD. CDR3 size: 19 residues. CDR3 amino acids: CAIMGPGTSGTTGSYEQYF. In DNA, the CDR3 is TGTGCCATCATGGGTCCGGGGACTAGCGGGACTACGGGCTCCTACGAGCAGTACTTC.

This chain joins TRBV7-9 and TRBJ1-5; the D is unclear. This CDR3 is 12 amino acids long. V was trimmed by 5 bases and J by 3 bases, leaving 5 bases between them. Germline loops: CDR1 SEHNR, CDR2 FQNEAQ (reference sequence). The CDR3 here is CASSPANQPQHF. Written as DNA, the CDR3 is TGTGCCAGCAGCCCCGCCAATCAGCCCCAGCATTTT.

J is TRBJ1-4 and V is TRBV4-1, with TRBD1 matching 9 bases. Losses at the gene ends were 0 bases for V and 7 bases for J; bases not matched to a gene: 3. The CDR3 is 15 amino acids. Germline V CDR1 and CDR2: MGHRA, YSYEKL. This CDR3 is CASSQETGGGEKLFF. CDR3 bases: TGCGCCAGCAGCCAAGAGACAGGGGGTGGTGAAAAACTGTTTTTT.

The gene calls are TRBV25-1 and TRBJ2-5; D is possibly TRBD1 or TRBD2 (5 bases each). Trimming stripped 9 bases from V and 5 bases from J, with 25 bases between. This CDR3 region has 16 residues. Germline V gene sequence: CDR1 MGHDK, CDR2 SYGVNS. The CDR3, as DNA: TGTGCCAGTTCCAGGGCCGGGGAACCGGGCGGGGAGACCCAGTACTTC. It encodes CASSRAGEPGGETQYF.

The CDR3 region has the DNA TGTGCCAGCAGCCGAAAGGCAGATACGCAGTATTTT. Amino acids: CASSRKADTQYF. The chain recombines TRBV6-6 with TRBJ2-3; no reliable D call. The CDR3 loop spans 12 amino acids. Per the germline V gene, CDR1 is MNHNY and CDR2 is SVGAGI (reference sequence). Trimming left V 6 bases short and J 4 bases short, with 8 bases between.

J is TRBJ2-3 and V is TRBV4-2; D remains ambiguous. V was pared by 0 bases and J by 5 bases, with 6 bases between. CDR3 length: 13 residues. CDR1 and CDR2 from the germline V gene are LGHNA and YNFKEQ. CDR3 coding DNA: TGTGCCAGCAGCCAAGAAAGTTTAGATACGCAGTATTTT. Encoded protein: CASSQESLDTQYF.

The chain combines TRBV7-9 with TRBJ2-2, with TRBD2 identical over 7 bases. Germline CDR1 SEHNR, CDR2 FQNEAQ (reference sequence). V lost 2 bases to trimming and J lost 2 bases; unmatched junction nucleotides: 8. The CDR3 loop spans 17 amino acids. The CDR3 region has the DNA TGTGCCAGCAGCTTAAAAATTGGCGGGAGAAACACCGGGGAGCTGTTTTTT. Its translation: CASSLKIGGRNTGELFF. Filled out from reference TRBV7-9 and TRBJ2-2, the complete variable domain reads DTGVSQNPRHKITKRGQNVTFRCDPISEHNRLYWYRQTLGQGPEFLTYFQNEAQLEKSRLLSDRFSAERPKGSFSTLEIQRTEQGDSAMYLCASSLKIGGRNTGELFFGEGSRLTVL.

This sequence joins TRBV5-1 and TRBJ2-7; possibly TRBD1 or TRBD2 for D (6 bases each). The V and J ends lost 8 bases and 0 bases respectively, with 18 bases between them. The CDR3 is 15 residues long. Looked up from germline, CDR1 is SGHRS and CDR2 is YFSETQ. DNA for the CDR3: TGCGCCAGGGGGGCCCTAGCGCATTACTCCTACGAGCAGTACTTC. This sequence encodes CARGALAHYSYEQYF. Filled out from reference TRBV5-1 and TRBJ2-7, the complete variable domain reads KAGVTQTPRYLIKTRGQQVTLSCSPISGHRSVSWYQQTPGQGLQFLFEYFSETQRNKGNFPGRFSGRQFSNSRSEMNVSTLELGDSALYLCARGALAHYSYEQYFGPGTRLTVT.

The J gene is TRBJ2-1, the V gene TRBV25-1; D may be TRBD2 (6 bases). Germline values: CDR1 MGHDK, CDR2 SYGVNS. This CDR3 contains 15 residues. V shed 3 bases and J shed 2 bases, with 11 bases lying between them. CDR3 DNA: TGTGCCAGCAGTGATTCCGGAGGGCCCTACAATGAGCAGTTCTTC. It encodes CASSDSGGPYNEQFF.

The chain combines TRBV6-5 with TRBJ1-2; the D gene is possibly TRBD1 (6 bases). Deletions cut 8 bases from V and 9 bases from J, with 16 bases between. CDR1 is MNHEY, CDR2 SVGAGI, per germline. The CDR3 length is 12 residues. CDR3 nucleotide sequence: TGTGCCAGCTCGGGCAGGGGAGCGAGCTACACCTTC. As protein: CASSGRGASYTF.

The chain employs TRBV7-9 and TRBJ2-7; 8 positions agree with TRBD1. The V gene end was trimmed by 4 bases and the J gene end by 1 base; junction bases not matched to a gene: 6. Germline CDR1 reads SEHNR; CDR2 reads FQNEAQ (reference sequence). This CDR3 is built from 15 residues. This CDR3 is CASSWGQENSYEQYF. As DNA, the CDR3 is TGTGCCAGCAGCTGGGGACAGGAAAATTCCTACGAGCAGTACTTC.

The chain has TRBV20-1 and TRBJ2-5; D gene unclear. V lost 6 bases to trimming and J lost 1 base, with 6 bases between them. The CDR3 consists of 11 residues. Germline CDR1 is DFQATT and CDR2 is SNEGSKA (reference sequence). The CDR3 nucleotides are TGCAGTGCACGACTCCAAGAGACCCAGTACTTC. As protein: CSARLQETQYF.

This rearrangement joins TRBV11-3 to TRBJ2-5; the D gene is possibly TRBD2 (6 bases). The CDR3 runs to 14 residues. CDR1 is SGHNT, CDR2 YENEEA, per germline. The V end lost 1 base, the J end lost 2 bases, and 8 bases lay between the germline ends. The CDR3 reads CASSLGGNQETQYF. The CDR3 region has the DNA TGTGCCAGCAGCTTAGGCGGGAATCAAGAGACCCAGTACTTC.

The rearrangement joins TRBV9 to TRBJ2-2, with TRBD2 identical over 9 bases. CDR3 length: 17 amino acids. Trimming cost V 4 bases and J 3 bases; bases outside gene matches: 10. Germline-derived CDR1 and CDR2 are SGDLS and YYNGEE. As DNA, the CDR3 is TGTGCCAGCAGCCCAGACTCACTAGCGGGCGACACCGGGGAGCTGTTTTTT. Translated, it gives CASSPDSLAGDTGELFF.

This chain joins TRBV6-1 and TRBJ2-7, with D uncertain. Germline V gene data show CDR1 as MNHNS and CDR2 as SASEGT. Between the trimmed V and J ends, which lost 2 bases and 2 bases, there was a span of 7 bases. The CDR3 spans 13 residues. CDR3 DNA sequence: TGTGCCAGCAGTGAACTGCTAGCCTACGAGCAGTACTTC. Translation: CASSELLAYEQYF.

The V gene is TRBV5-4, the J gene TRBJ2-7; 8 bases align to TRBD2. V lost 4 bases to trimming and J lost 6 bases; unmatched junction nucleotides: 9. Per the germline V gene, CDR1 is SGHNT and CDR2 is YYREEE (reference sequence). The length of the CDR3 is 14 residues. In DNA form, the CDR3 reads TGTGCCAGCAGCAATGGACTAGCTCAGGCCGAGCAGTACTTC. Translated, it gives CASSNGLAQAEQYF.

The chain uses TRBV29-1 and TRBJ2-1, with D unresolved. The CDR3 sequence is 14 residues long. Germline V gene sequence: CDR1 SQVTM, CDR2 ANQGSEA. Trimming left V 5 bases short and J 6 bases short, with 17 bases between. The CDR3 nucleotides are TGCAGCGTTTCCCCAACCTTAGGGTCCAATGAGCAGTTCTTC. Protein: CSVSPTLGSNEQFF.

V is TRBV5-6 and J is TRBJ2-5, with TRBD1 matching over 9 bases. There are 17 residues in the CDR3. V lost 4 bases to trimming and J lost 2 bases; unmatched junction nucleotides: 12. The germline V gene encodes CDR1 SGHDT and CDR2 YYEEEE. As DNA, the CDR3 is TGTGCCAGCAGCACTAGGGAGGTCGGGACAGGGCAAGAGACCCAGTACTTC. Residues: CASSTREVGTGQETQYF. Full variable domain (missing parts from reference TRBV5-6 and TRBJ2-5): DAGVTQSPTHLIKTRGQQVTLRCSPKSGHDTVSWYQQALGQGPQFIFQYYEEEERQRGNFPDRFSGHQFPNYSSELNVNALLLGDSALYLCASSTREVGTGQETQYFGPGTRLLVL.

The chain joins TRBV6-1 to TRBJ2-2; D gene unclear. CDR3 length: 12 residues. Deletions cut 5 bases from V and 6 bases from J, with 7 bases between. The V gene's germline CDR1 is MNHNS and CDR2 SASEGT. CDR3 DNA sequence: TGTGCCAGCAGTAAAAGCGCCGGGGAGCTGTTTTTT. Translation gives CASSKSAGELFF.

This chain connects TRBV25-1 to TRBJ1-4, with 9 nucleotides matching TRBD1. V was clipped by 2 bases and J by 8 bases; unmatched bases: 3. Germline CDR1 MGHDK, CDR2 SYGVNS. This CDR3 contains 14 residues. The CDR3 DNA is TGTGCCAGCAGTGAAGGGACAGGGAGAGAAAAACTGTTTTTT. Its protein product is CASSEGTGREKLFF.

Written as DNA, the CDR3 is TGTGCCTGGGTAACCGGGGGTGGCCACGAGCAGTACTTC. It yields the protein CAWVTGGGHEQYF. The chain joins TRBV30 to TRBJ2-7; a possible D gene is TRBD2 (6 bases). CDR3 length: 13 amino acids. CDR1 is GTSNPN and CDR2 is SVGIG in the germline V gene (reference sequence). Trimming stripped 5 bases from V and 5 bases from J, with 16 bases between. Full variable domain (missing parts from reference TRBV30 and TRBJ2-7): SQTIHQWPATLVQPVGSPLSLECTVEGTSNPNLYWYRQAAGRGLQLLFYSVGIGQISSEVPQNLSASRPQDRQFILSSKKLLLSDSGFYLCAWVTGGGHEQYFGPGTRLTVT.

This chain joins TRBV5-6 and TRBJ2-7, with 8 bases identical to TRBD1. CDR3 length equals 15 residues. Looked up from germline, CDR1 is SGHDT and CDR2 is YYEEEE. The trim removed 2 bases at V and 4 bases at J, leaving 8 bases unmatched. CDR3 protein: CASSFGTGGWYEQYF. The DNA for the CDR3 is TGTGCCAGCAGCTTTGGAACAGGGGGATGGTACGAGCAGTACTTC.

This clone was observed a few times. This sequence joins TRBV2 and TRBJ1-1; TRBD1 agrees at 11 bases. The trim removed 4 bases at V and 6 bases at J, leaving 4 bases unmatched. CDR3 size: 14 residues. Looked up from germline, CDR1 is SNHLY and CDR2 is FYNNEI. The CDR3 DNA reads TGTGCCAGCAGTGGGGACAGGGGGGAACCTGAAGCTTTCTTT. It is translated as CASSGDRGEPEAFF.

This sequence joins TRBV21-1 and TRBJ2-3; the table names TRBD2, a call not compared with the DNA. TRBV21-1 represents a pseudogene. This CDR3 has 16 residues. CDR3 residues: CASSSGGRGITDTQYF. The DNA for the CDR3 is TGTGCCAGCAGCAGCGGCGGGAGGGGCATCACAGATACGCAGTATTTT.

V and J are TRBV2 and TRBJ1-3; 7 bases agree with TRBD1. Germline CDR1 and CDR2: SNHLY and FYNNEI. The CDR3 loop spans 15 amino acids. V gave up 0 bases and J gave up 4 bases; unmatched junction bases: 3. In nucleotides, the CDR3 is TGTGCCAGCAGTGAAGCGACAGGGTACGGAAACACCATATATTTT. Residues: CASSEATGYGNTIYF.

The chain combines TRBV11-3 with TRBJ2-1; 9 bases map to TRBD1. CDR1 is SGHNT, CDR2 YENEEA, per germline. Trimming removed 5 bases from V and 3 bases from J; junction bases left unmatched: 5. The CDR3 loop spans 15 amino acids. As DNA, the CDR3 is TGTGCCAGCAGCCCGGGACAGGGAATCTACAATGAGCAGTTCTTC. Amino acids: CASSPGQGIYNEQFF.

V gene TRBV12-5 combines with J gene TRBJ2-7; D call uncertain. CDR1 is LGHNT and CDR2 is FRNRAP in the germline V gene. The CDR3 runs to 12 residues. Trimming left V 6 bases short and J 2 bases short, with 8 bases between. The CDR3 bases are TGTGCTAGTGGATTACCCCCCTACGAGCAGTACTTC. Its protein is CASGLPPYEQYF.

V usage is TRBV6-5 and J usage is TRBJ2-1, with TRBD2 matching over 11 bases. Germline assignment: CDR1 MNHEY and CDR2 SVGAGI. CDR3 length: 15 amino acids. J was trimmed by 7 bases and V by 6 bases; bases with no gene match: 8. Here the CDR3 reads CASSQLAGEGNEQFF. The CDR3 DNA reads as TGTGCCAGCAGCCAACTAGCGGGAGAAGGTAATGAGCAGTTCTTC.

This chain links TRBV7-6 with TRBJ2-1; D uncertain. This CDR3 region has 13 residues. Trimming took 6 bases from V and 9 from J, leaving 15 bases between them. Germline values: CDR1 SGHVS, CDR2 FNYEAQ. The CDR3 nucleotides read TGTGCCAGCAGTAGCTCAGGTACGGCTGAGCAGTTCTTC. The encoded protein is CASSSSGTAEQFF. Using reference TRBV7-6 and TRBJ2-1 for the parts outside the CDR3, the full variable domain is GAGVSQSPRYKVTKRGQDVALRCDPISGHVSLYWYRQALGQGPEFLTYFNYEAQQDKSGLPNDRFSAERPEGSISTLTIQRTEQRDSAMYRCASSSSGTAEQFFGPGTRLTVL.

V usage is TRBV6-1 and J usage is TRBJ2-5; TRBD2 agrees at 15 bases. J gave up 4 bases and V 0 bases, and 9 bases lay outside the gene matches. Germline V gene sequence: CDR1 MNHNS, CDR2 SASEGT. This CDR3 region has 19 residues. CDR3 sequence (DNA): TGTGCCAGCAGTGAAGCACTAACGGGACTAGCGGGAGGCAGAGAGACCCAGTACTTC. Translating it yields CASSEALTGLAGGRETQYF.

The CDR3 sequence: CASSSNEQFF. The CDR3 coding sequence is TGTGCCAGTAGTTCGAATGAGCAGTTCTTC. The V gene is TRBV19, the J gene TRBJ2-1, with D unresolved. CDR1 is LNHDA, CDR2 SQIVND, per germline (reference sequence). V was pared by 5 bases and J by 7 bases, with 3 bases between. There are 10 residues in the CDR3. Based on the CDR3 plus reference TRBV19 and TRBJ2-1, the full variable domain is DGGITQSPKYLFRKEGQNVTLSCEQNLNHDAMYWYRQDPGQGLRLIYYSQIVNDFQKGDIAEGYSVSREKKESFPLTVTSAQKNPTAFYLCASSSNEQFFGPGTRLTVL.

This chain links TRBV10-3 with TRBJ2-7, with TRBD1 as a possible D gene (6 bases). This CDR3 has 15 residues. With 0 bases removed from V and 2 bases from J, the gap between germline ends came to 11 bases. Germline assignment: CDR1 ENHRY and CDR2 SYGVKD. The CDR3 DNA reads TGTGCCATCAGTGAGTCGGCAGGGGCGGCCTACGAGCAGTACTTC. As protein: CAISESAGAAYEQYF.